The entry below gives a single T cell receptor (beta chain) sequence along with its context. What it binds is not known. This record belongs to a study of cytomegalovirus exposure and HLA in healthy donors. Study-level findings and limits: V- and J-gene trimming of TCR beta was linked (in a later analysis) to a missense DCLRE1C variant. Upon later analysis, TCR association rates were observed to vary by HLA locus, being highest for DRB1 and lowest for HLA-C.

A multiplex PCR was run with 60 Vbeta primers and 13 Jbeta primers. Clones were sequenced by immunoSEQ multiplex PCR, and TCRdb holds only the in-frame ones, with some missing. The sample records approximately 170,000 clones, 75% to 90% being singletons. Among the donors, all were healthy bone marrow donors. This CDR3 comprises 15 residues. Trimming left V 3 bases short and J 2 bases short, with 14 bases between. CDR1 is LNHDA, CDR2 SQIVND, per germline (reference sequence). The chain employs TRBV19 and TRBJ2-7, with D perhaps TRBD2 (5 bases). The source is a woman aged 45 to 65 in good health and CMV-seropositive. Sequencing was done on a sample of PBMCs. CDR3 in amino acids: CASSIGQPGTYEQYF. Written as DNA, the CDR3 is TGTGCCAGTAGTATTGGGCAGCCGGGAACCTACGAGCAGTACTTC.